Reported below is one T cell receptor beta chain. The target antigen is unknown. The sample belongs to a study of cytomegalovirus exposure and HLA in healthy donors. General observations from the study: It was assumed in the presence/absence analyses that sequencing depth was roughly uniform across donors.

With 5 bases removed from V and 1 base from J, the gap between germline ends came to 19 bases. The germline gives CDR1 SGHTA, CDR2 FQGNSA. The CDR3 is 17 residues long. Primers: 60 Vbeta forward and 13 Jbeta reverse. The assay was immunoSEQ multiplex PCR, and TCRdb's table has in-frame clones only and misses some. The data show some 150,000 clones, 55% to 75% seen once. The receptor was isolated from a woman aged 55-69 years in good health and CMV-seropositive. The specimen sequenced was PBMCs. The J gene is TRBJ2-3, the V gene TRBV7-2; perhaps TRBD1 as D (5 bases). The CDR3 is CASSLMGQGVGTDTQYF. CDR3 coding DNA: TGTGCCAGCAGCCTCATGGGTCAGGGCGTTGGCACAGATACGCAGTATTTT.